The T cell receptor beta chain described here comes from a study of cytomegalovirus exposure and HLA in healthy donors. About the study: A previous analysis identified fewer than 130 million unique TCR beta sequences derived from about 180 million T cells.

This clone was counted between two and nine times. Its matching antigen is unknown. Study-wide results and caveats: Researchers reported in a later analysis that a missense DCLRE1C variant was tied to TCR beta V- and J-gene trimming. As a later analysis revealed, the rate of TCR association differed by HLA locus, with DRB1 most and HLA-C fewest. Generally TCR sequences proved uncommon, though certain public TCRs appeared in numerous donors.

PCR employed 60 Vbeta and 13 Jbeta primers. The table came from immunoSEQ multiplex PCR; TCRdb's copy has only in-frame clones and leaves some out. Here the sample spans about 120,000 clones, roughly 80% being singletons. The CDR3 totals 15 residues. Germline trimming cut 0 bases from V and 6 bases from J; bases unmatched to any gene: 5. Germline V gene lookup returns CDR1 SGDLS and CDR2 YYNGEE. The origin of this receptor is a man aged 55 to 70 in good health and CMV-seropositive. J is TRBJ2-1 and V is TRBV9; 8 bases agree with TRBD2. The specimen was PBMCs. The CDR3 here is CASSVVPSGLNEQFF. The CDR3 bases are TGTGCCAGCAGCGTAGTCCCTAGCGGGCTCAATGAGCAGTTCTTC.